This T cell receptor (beta chain) was profiled in a study of T cells in Graves' hyperthyroidism and ophthalmopathy. Across the whole study: Peripheral blood was collected at initial diagnosis, before any treatment.

With duration under 3 months, ophthalmopathy was active: Clinical Activity Score at least 3, NOSPECS at least 4. Regions amplified from RNA transcripts were the TCR beta CDR3 regions. The HTBI primer set was used in a first-round RT-PCR of the TCR CDR3. TCRdb reprocessed the multiplex PCR reads with MiXCR, giving one entry per CDR3 protein. The table lists 300,000 to 400,000 distinct CDR3 sequences, roughly 15% of them singletons. CDR3 length equals 15 residues. Germline CDR1 MDHEN, CDR2 SYDVKM. Trimming left V 3 bases short and J 8 bases short, with 17 bases between. This clonotype occurred many times. What it recognizes is unknown. Whole-study findings and limits: By a 13 V-J model, ophthalmopathy was set apart from stable hyperthyroidism.

Specimen: blood. V gene TRBV28 combines with J gene TRBJ2-1; possible D gene TRBD1, 6 bases. The receptor was derived from a woman in her 30s with Graves' ophthalmopathy. CDR3 residues: CASSFNREIRDEQFF. CDR3 in DNA: TGTGCCAGCAGTTTCAACAGGGAAATTAGGGATGAGCAGTTCTTC. The full variable domain, in which reference TRBV28 and TRBJ2-1 provide the parts outside the CDR3, is DVKVTQSSRYLVKRTGEKVFLECVQDMDHENMFWYRQDPGLGLRLIYFSYDVKMKEKGDIPEGYSVSREKKERFSLILESASTNQTSMYLCASSFNREIRDEQFFGPGTRLTVL.